This TCR beta chain was recorded in a study of cytomegalovirus exposure and HLA in healthy donors. Points from the study as a whole: Presence/absence analyses supposed approximately even sequencing depth among donors. In an earlier analysis, about 87% or about 30%: the productive usage of most TCR beta V segments.

The primer mix had 60 Vbeta and 13 Jbeta primers. Using immunoSEQ multiplex PCR, the repertoire was profiled, and TCRdb retains in-frame clones only, with some absent. The sample shows about 98,000 clones, around 73% of them seen only once. Per germline, CDR1 ENHRY and CDR2 SYGVKD. The length of the CDR3 is 14 residues. The junction had 9 bases not matched to a gene; V was cut back by 11 bases and J by 2 bases. The study sampled nominally healthy donors, though unrecorded immune exposures were likely. In regard to this clone: Its specificity is unknown.

The sequenced sample consisted of PBMCs. This chain joins TRBV10-3 and TRBJ2-1; TRBD2 agrees at 7 bases. The TCR originated in a female donor in good health and CMV-seronegative. CDR3 bases: TGTGCCGGTGGGGACGCGGGGGCCTACAATGAGCAGTTCTTC. It yields the protein CAGGDAGAYNEQFF.